This TCR beta chain was sequenced in a study of T cells in Graves' hyperthyroidism and ophthalmopathy (dated by TCRdb to the late 2010s). Describing the broader study: Peripheral blood samples were taken at the time of initial diagnosis, prior to any treatment. A discovery cohort of fewer than 110 patients, approximately 45 with Graves' ophthalmopathy and 55 to 60 with stable Graves' hyperthyroidism, was used to find distinguishing TCR V-J signatures. Prospective prediction of ophthalmopathy was tested in an independent validation cohort consisting of 18 to 20 hyperthyroidism patients and approximately 16 patients who later progressed to ophthalmopathy. The 90 or so discovery patients were randomly split 7:3 into training and test sets. Thyroid tissue and blood T-cell repertoires from six Graves' hyperthyroidism patients were also compared in the study. Once sampling was done, hyperthyroidism patients were given methimazole at a starting dose of 30 mg daily, whereas ophthalmopathy patients were given high-dose intravenous methylprednisolone. The paper describes TCR Vbeta CDR3 sequencing of 140 or so peripheral blood samples, made up of about 40 ophthalmopathy patients, some 76 hyperthyroidism patients and some 17 progressor patients.

The TCR beta CDR3 regions were amplified from RNA transcripts. The first round of RT-PCR for the TCR CDR3 was performed with the HTBI primer set and the Qiagen OneStep RT-PCR kit. Libraries were constructed in a second round of multiplex PCR, after which size selection and purification were performed. Sequencing of the libraries was done on an Illumina HiSeq2000 using paired-end 100 bp reads. As for the original processing: SOAPnuke was used to process the raw data, removing reads that contained adapters or uncalled bases, had a mean Phred below 15, or lacked an exact match to the constant primer or identifier. High-quality paired reads were merged with COPE v1.2.5, and unique nucleotide sequences were defined as clonotypes. MiTCR v1.1 was used to align the clonotypes against IMGT TRBV, TRBD and TRBJ reference segments. The analysis included only V-J combinations with a frequency above 0.0001, which together covered around 99% of the repertoires. A TCS score was defined as the ratio of F50 (clonal expansion) to E x V (chaos), with BLOSUM62-based TCRdist applied between CDR3 peptides within each V-J. Welch's t-statistics and random forest reduced 500 to 550 V-J features to 13, which were used in a naive Bayes classifier (R e1071). The public reads were reprocessed in TCRdb via fastp at Q25 and MiXCR, keeping in-frame beta chains. For every CDR3 protein sequence, its rows merge into one entry that carries the most common genes and DNA. TCRdb, not the original authors, processed these V and J calls. Across this sample there are about 200,000 distinct CDR3 sequences, with approximately 20% seen only once. The ten largest clonotypes hold about 45% of the sample.

Stable Graves' hyperthyroidism was defined as no progression to ophthalmopathy during 18 months of follow-up. Hyperthyroidism patients were newly diagnosed, had a disease duration of under 2 months, and were aged 18 to 65 years. The study excluded patients with uncontrolled infections, other autoimmune diseases, pregnancy or lactation. Diagnoses were based on clinical symptoms, serum thyroxine and TRAb, thyroid ultrasound and orbital computed tomography. PBMCs were separated from 7.5 to 10 ml of fresh peripheral blood using Ficoll-Paque density gradient centrifugation. Total RNA was extracted with Trizol reagent, and quality was checked on an Agilent 2100 Bioanalyzer. Looking up the germline V gene yields CDR1 SGDLS and CDR2 YYNGEE. CDR3 length: 15 amino acids, cysteine to phenylalanine. Of the read, only the CDR3 DNA is kept; its 45 bases are in frame from base 1. Between the V and J ends, shortened by 0 bases and 1 base respectively, the junction contains 11 bases.

Overall results and qualifications from the work: No statistical method was used to set the sample size in advance, and investigators knew the group allocation. Most expanded thyroid clonotypes (frequency above 0.001) were also detected in blood, suggesting blood repertoires may reflect thyroid immune responses. In validation, the model predicted progression to ophthalmopathy with over 60% sensitivity and roughly 75% specificity, a median of approximately 6.7 months before onset. A model built on a 13 V-J signature distinguished ophthalmopathy from stable hyperthyroidism, reaching 87.88% sensitivity and approximately 81% specificity in cross-validation and 80%/75% in testing.

Worth noting for this clonotype: Its antigen specificity is not known. No clone much larger than this one lies a single base away; base qualities are absent.

Sequencing was carried out using blood. This sequence originates from a man aged 35-49 years with Graves' hyperthyroidism. This chain is built from TRBV9 and TRBJ2-7; too little of a D gene remains to name it. The CDR3 amino acid sequence is: CASSVGFQESYEQYF. The base sequence is TGTGCCAGCAGCGTAGGGTTTCAGGAATCCTACGAGCAGTACTTC.